The clone carrying this T cell receptor beta chain was counted between two and nine times. Its specificity is unknown. TCRdb re-analysed the RT-PCR reads in MiXCR, keeping a single row per CDR3 protein. The repertoire holds a few hundred thousand distinct CDR3 sequences, with about 11% as singletons. This specimen belongs to a study of response to subunit inactivated influenza vaccine. This CDR3 contains 12 residues. Germline CDR1 and CDR2: MGHDK and SYGVNS. The germline V and J ends were trimmed by 9 bases and 3 bases, with 6 bases remaining between them. General study points: Few additional T cells are recruited per seasonal influenza vaccination, authors suggested.

These same data were also listed under a study on T cells expressing NK-cell markers. As that study records: Libraries used 5'RACE template switching adding universal primer site and UMIs. In a group of roughly 6 donors, dominant NKG2C+ clonotypes represented about 1.0-7.5% of CD8+ T cells.

The origin of this receptor is a man between 45 and 60 years old who received an inactivated influenza vaccine. The sample in question was PBMCs from blood, obtained on the day of vaccination. The rearrangement joins TRBV25-1 to TRBJ2-6, with unresolved D. The CDR3 sequence is CASAVGANVLTF. In DNA form, the CDR3 reads TGTGCCAGTGCGGTTGGGGCCAACGTCCTGACTTTC.